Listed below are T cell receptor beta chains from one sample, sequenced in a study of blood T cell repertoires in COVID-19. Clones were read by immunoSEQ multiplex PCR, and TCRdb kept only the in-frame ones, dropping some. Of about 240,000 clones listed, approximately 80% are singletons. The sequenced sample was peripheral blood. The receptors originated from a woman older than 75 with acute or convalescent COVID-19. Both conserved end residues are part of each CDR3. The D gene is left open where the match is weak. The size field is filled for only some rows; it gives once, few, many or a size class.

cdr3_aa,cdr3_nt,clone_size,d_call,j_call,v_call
CASSPGLAGAHTDTQYF,TGTGCCAGCAGCCCGGGACTAGCGGGGGCCCACACAGATACGCAGTATTTT,.,TRBD2,TRBJ2-3,TRBV5-6
CASSPGAGNTEAFF,TGTGCCAGCAGTCCAGGGGCAGGGAACACTGAAGCTTTCTTT,.,.,TRBJ1-1,TRBV27
CASSWTSGGTDTQYF,TGTGCCAGCAGCTGGACTAGCGGGGGCACAGATACGCAGTATTTT,.,TRBD2,TRBJ2-3,TRBV7-3
CAISGSGYEQYF,TGTGCCATCAGTGGTAGCGGCTACGAGCAGTACTTC,.,.,TRBJ2-7,TRBV10-3
CASSPPGITNEKLFF,TGTGCCAGCAGCCCCCCGGGGATAACTAATGAAAAACTGTTTTTT,.,.,TRBJ1-4,TRBV28
CASSPGQGSYEQYF,TGTGCCAGCAGCCCGGGACAGGGTTCCTACGAGCAGTACTTC,.,TRBD1,TRBJ2-7,TRBV5-6
CASSAPTGAGSPLHF,TGTGCCAGCAGTGCGCCGACAGGGGCGGGGTCACCCCTCCACTTT,.,TRBD1,TRBJ1-6,TRBV25-1
CASSSQFGYTF,TGTGCCAGCAGTTCACAATTTGGCTACACCTTC,.,.,TRBJ1-2,TRBV28
CASSQRGTPYNSPLHF,TGTGCCAGCAGCCAGCGGGGCACCCCATATAATTCACCCCTCCACTTT,once,.,TRBJ1-6,TRBV2
CASSYGGYYSNTEAFF,TGTGCCAGCAGTTACGGGGGCTACTACTCGAACACTGAAGCTTTCTTT,.,.,TRBJ1-1,TRBV6-2/TRBV6-3
CASSLGGFTGELFF,TGCGCCAGCAGCTTGGGAGGGTTCACCGGGGAGCTGTTTTTT,.,.,TRBJ2-2,TRBV5-1
CASSQPQGREQYF,TGTGCCAGCAGTCAACCTCAGGGTAGGGAGCAGTACTTC,.,.,TRBJ2-7,TRBV6-5
CASSEGPGGANEQFF,TGTGCCAGCAGTGAAGGCCCGGGGGGGGCGAATGAGCAGTTCTTC,.,TRBD2,TRBJ2-1,TRBV6-1
CASSETTTQETQYF,TGTGCCAGCAGTGAAACCACTACCCAAGAGACCCAGTACTTC,.,.,TRBJ2-5,TRBV2
CASSYFNHLGDEKLFF,TGTGCCAGCAGTTACTTCAATCACTTAGGGGATGAAAAACTGTTTTTT,.,.,TRBJ1-4,TRBV6-6
CASSVTPPGQGGDEQFF,TGTGCCAGCAGCGTGACGCCTCCGGGACAGGGGGGGGATGAGCAGTTCTTC,.,TRBD1,TRBJ2-1,TRBV9
CASSPGQEGPLGSLHF,TGCGCCAGCAGCCCCGGACAGGAAGGTCCGCTGGGGTCCCTCCACTTT,once,TRBD1,TRBJ1-6,TRBV5-1
CASSEDRANTEAFF,TGTGCCAGCAGTGAGGACAGGGCCAACACTGAAGCTTTCTTT,few,TRBD1,TRBJ1-1,TRBV6-1
CASSQDGRGGIRDTQYF,TGTGCCAGCAGCCAAGATGGACGGGGGGGGATCAGGGATACGCAGTATTTT,.,TRBD2,TRBJ2-3,TRBV3-1/TRBV3-2
CASSSAASGQETQYF,TGTGCCAGCTCCTCCGCGGCCAGCGGACAAGAGACCCAGTACTTC,.,.,TRBJ2-5,TRBV28
CAISGAGGDSPLHF,TGTGCCATCAGTGGGGCAGGAGGTGATTCACCCCTCCACTTT,.,.,TRBJ1-6,TRBV10-3
CASRQENYGYTF,TGTGCCAGCAGACAGGAGAACTATGGCTACACCTTC,.,.,TRBJ1-2,TRBV6-6
CASSSAGGAYGYTF,TGTGCCAGCAGCTCAGCGGGGGGTGCCTATGGCTACACCTTC,.,.,TRBJ1-2,TRBV9
CAASRTGRSYEQYF,TGTGCCGCGAGTAGGACAGGTCGCTCCTACGAGCAGTACTTC,.,TRBD1,TRBJ2-7,TRBV27
CASSTRVTGNTIYF,TGTGCCAGCAGCACCAGGGTGACTGGAAACACCATATATTTT,.,.,TRBJ1-3,TRBV5-5
CATSRGRAEKNQPQHF,TGTGCCACCAGCAGGGGGAGGGCAGAAAAAAATCAGCCCCAGCATTTT,.,.,TRBJ1-5,TRBV15
CASSGQGYGGYTF,TGTGCCAGCAGCGGACAGGGATACGGTGGCTACACCTTC,.,TRBD1,TRBJ1-2,TRBV2
CASSLGGAGGFSSTDTQYF,TGCGCCAGCAGCTTGGGAGGAGCGGGGGGCTTCTCTAGCACAGATACGCAGTATTTT,.,TRBD2,TRBJ2-3,TRBV5-1
CASSLNPDREAFF,TGTGCCAGCAGCTTAAACCCGGACAGGGAAGCTTTCTTT,.,TRBD1,TRBJ1-1,TRBV7-3
CASSSHNRELHEQYF,TGTGCCAGCAGCTCCCACAACAGGGAACTCCACGAGCAGTACTTC,.,.,TRBJ2-7,TRBV7-3
CASGLGFNEKLFF,TGTGCCAGCGGGCTTGGGTTTAATGAAAAACTGTTTTTT,.,.,TRBJ1-4,TRBV12-3/TRBV12-4
CASSSRRGTGYEKLFF,TGTGCCAGCAGCTCGCGGAGGGGGACAGGGTATGAAAAACTGTTTTTT,.,TRBD1,TRBJ1-4,TRBV7-9
CATTRQINEKLFF,TGTGCCACCACTCGACAGATCAATGAAAAACTGTTTTTT,.,.,TRBJ1-4,TRBV15
CASSPFQGRSEAFF,TGTGCCAGCAGCCCATTCCAGGGAAGGTCTGAAGCTTTCTTT,once,.,TRBJ1-1,TRBV7-8
CASSPREAGNSGNTIYF,TGTGCCAGCAGTCCCCGAGAGGCGGGAAACTCTGGAAACACCATATATTTT,.,.,TRBJ1-3,TRBV6-6
CATSDTATNEKLFF,TGCGCCACCTCGGACACAGCAACTAATGAAAAACTGTTTTTT,.,.,TRBJ1-4,TRBV10-1
CASSQDRVRTGLYEQYF,TGTGCCAGCAGCCAAGATAGGGTGAGGACAGGTCTCTACGAGCAGTACTTC,.,TRBD1,TRBJ2-7,TRBV14
CASSPDQGGKWEYF,TGTGCCAGCAGCCCCGATCAGGGAGGGAAGTGGGAGTACTTC,.,TRBD2,TRBJ2-7,TRBV7-8
CASSDDRGLVHGELFF,TGTGCCAGCAGTGATGACAGGGGCCTTGTTCACGGGGAGCTGTTTTTT,.,TRBD1,TRBJ2-2,TRBV2
CASSAENSNQPQHF,TGTGCCAGCAGCGCGGAAAATAGCAATCAGCCCCAGCATTTT,.,.,TRBJ1-5,TRBV6-5
CASRQRGLQETQYF,TGTGCCAGCAGACAGCGGGGACTGCAAGAGACCCAGTACTTC,.,TRBD2,TRBJ2-5,TRBV3-1/TRBV3-2
CASRSGGGVTGELFF,TGTGCCAGCAGGTCCGGGGGAGGGGTCACCGGGGAGCTGTTTTTT,.,TRBD2,TRBJ2-2,TRBV7-6
CASRQSTSTDTQYF,TGCGCCAGCAGACAATCGACTAGCACAGATACGCAGTATTTT,.,.,TRBJ2-3,TRBV5-1
CASSFRQGAHEKLFF,TGTGCCAGCAGTTTCCGACAGGGGGCGCACGAAAAACTGTTTTTT,.,TRBD1,TRBJ1-4,TRBV28
CAWSVTYREGGLNYGYTF,TGTGCCTGGAGTGTCACATACAGGGAGGGGGGCCTTAACTATGGCTACACCTTC,.,.,TRBJ1-2,TRBV30
CASSPSPKTGGTDTQYF,TGTGCCAGCTCACCATCACCGAAGACAGGGGGCACAGATACGCAGTATTTT,few,TRBD1,TRBJ2-3,TRBV18
CASSIRQGAYEQYF,TGTGCCAGTAGTATAAGGCAGGGGGCCTACGAGCAGTACTTC,.,TRBD1,TRBJ2-7,TRBV19
CASSDGGSSWGYTF,TGTGCCAGTAGTGACGGGGGAAGTTCATGGGGCTACACCTTC,.,.,TRBJ1-2,TRBV19
CVSSSPNTEAFF,TGCGTAAGTAGCAGTCCGAACACTGAAGCTTTCTTT,.,.,TRBJ1-1,TRBV29-1
CASSEAWGDQPQHF,TGTGCCAGCAGTGAAGCCTGGGGGGATCAGCCCCAGCATTTT,once,.,TRBJ1-5,TRBV2
CASSLVAGGSYNEQFF,TGTGCCAGCAGCTTGGTGGCGGGGGGCTCCTACAATGAGCAGTTCTTC,.,TRBD2,TRBJ2-1,TRBV5-4
CASRERAGISGANVLTF,TGCGCCAGCAGAGAGAGGGCCGGCATCTCTGGGGCCAACGTCCTGACTTTC,.,.,TRBJ2-6,TRBV5-1
CASSSRTGRATEAFF,TGTGCCAGCAGCTCCCGGACAGGTCGGGCCACTGAAGCTTTCTTT,.,TRBD1,TRBJ1-1,TRBV5-5
CASSLIGAGTGELFF,TGTGCCAGCAGCTTAATTGGTGCGGGCACCGGGGAGCTGTTTTTT,few,.,TRBJ2-2,TRBV7-9